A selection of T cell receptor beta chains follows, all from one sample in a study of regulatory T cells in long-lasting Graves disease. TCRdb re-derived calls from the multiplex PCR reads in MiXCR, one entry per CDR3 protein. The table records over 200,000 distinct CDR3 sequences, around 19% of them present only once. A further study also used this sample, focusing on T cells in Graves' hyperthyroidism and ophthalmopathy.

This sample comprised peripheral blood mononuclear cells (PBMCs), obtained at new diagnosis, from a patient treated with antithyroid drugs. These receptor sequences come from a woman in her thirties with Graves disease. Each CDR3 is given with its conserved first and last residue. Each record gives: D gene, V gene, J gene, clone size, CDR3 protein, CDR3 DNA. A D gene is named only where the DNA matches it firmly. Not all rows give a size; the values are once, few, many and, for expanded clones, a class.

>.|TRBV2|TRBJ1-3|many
CASSMTGSGNTIYF
TGTGCCAGCAGTATGACAGGCTCTGGAAACACCATATATTTT
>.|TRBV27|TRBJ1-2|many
CASSYDAAAYGYTF
TGTGCCAGCAGTTACGACGCCGCCGCCTATGGCTACACCTTC
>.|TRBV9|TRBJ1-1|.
CASSVGSANEAFF
TGTGCCAGCAGCGTAGGCAGCGCTAATGAAGCTTTCTTT
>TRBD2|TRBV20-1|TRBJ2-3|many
CSAPRLAGVTDTQYF
TGCAGTGCTCCGAGACTAGCGGGGGTCACAGATACGCAGTATTTT
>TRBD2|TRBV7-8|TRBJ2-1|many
CASSYPGLASYSYNEQFF
TGTGCCAGCAGCTATCCGGGACTAGCGTCGTACTCCTACAATGAGCAGTTCTTC
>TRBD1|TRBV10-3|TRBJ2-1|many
CATGDRGSYNEQFF
TGTGCCACTGGGGACAGGGGATCGTACAATGAGCAGTTCTTC
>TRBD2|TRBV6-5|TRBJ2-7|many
CASSYQGTSVGQYF
TGTGCCAGCAGTTACCAAGGGACTAGCGTCGGGCAGTACTTC
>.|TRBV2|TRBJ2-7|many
CASSEPYPGGYEQYF
TGTGCCAGCAGTGAACCATACCCCGGGGGCTACGAGCAGTACTTC
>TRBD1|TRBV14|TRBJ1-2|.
CASSRQNPGQGRSYGYTF
TGTGCCAGCAGCCGCCAAAACCCGGGACAGGGGCGAAGCTATGGCTACACCTTC
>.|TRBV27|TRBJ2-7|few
CASRARDEQYF
TGTGCCAGCAGGGCTAGGGACGAGCAGTACTTC
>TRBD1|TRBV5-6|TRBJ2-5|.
CASSLTGGMQETQYF
TGTGCCAGCAGCTTGACAGGGGGCATGCAAGAGACCCAGTACTTC
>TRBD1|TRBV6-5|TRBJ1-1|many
CASSYPTGGEAFF
TGTGCCAGCAGTTACCCGACAGGGGGCGAAGCTTTCTTT
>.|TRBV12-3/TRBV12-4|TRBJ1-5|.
CASRGVGATVGQPQHF
TGTGCCAGCAGGGGGGTTGGGGCCACGGTCGGGCAGCCCCAGCATTTT
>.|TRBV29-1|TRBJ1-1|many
CSVEDTGTEAFF
TGCAGCGTTGAAGACACAGGGACTGAAGCTTTCTTT
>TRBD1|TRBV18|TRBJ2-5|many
CASSTATGVETQYF
TGTGCCAGCTCAACTGCCACAGGGGTAGAGACCCAGTACTTC
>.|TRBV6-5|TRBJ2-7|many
CASSSLSGATYEQYF
TGTGCCAGCAGTTCCCTATCCGGGGCAACCTACGAGCAGTACTTC
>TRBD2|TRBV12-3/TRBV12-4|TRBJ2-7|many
CASRRGGGATYEQYF
TGTGCCAGCAGGAGGGGCGGGGGGGCAACCTACGAGCAGTACTTC
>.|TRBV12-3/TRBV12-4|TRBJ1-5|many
CASTRSSNQPQHF
TGTGCCAGCACCCGATCAAGCAATCAGCCCCAGCATTTT
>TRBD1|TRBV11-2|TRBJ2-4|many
CASSTLRGQGRNIQYF
TGTGCCAGCAGCACCCTCAGGGGACAGGGCCGAAACATTCAGTACTTC
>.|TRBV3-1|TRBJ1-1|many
CASRRGSGEMNTEAFF
TGTGCCAGCAGACGCGGGTCTGGGGAGATGAACACTGAAGCTTTCTTT
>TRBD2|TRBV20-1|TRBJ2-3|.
CSASGGAGVSDTRYF
TGCAGTGCTAGCGGGGGGGCCGGAGTTTCAGATACGCGGTATTTT
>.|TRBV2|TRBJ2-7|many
CASSEQGLSSYEQYF
TGTGCCAGCAGTGAGCAGGGGCTCAGCTCCTACGAGCAGTACTTC
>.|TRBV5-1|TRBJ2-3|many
CASSSEGQYTDTQYF
TGCGCCAGCAGCTCGGAGGGACAATACACAGATACGCAGTATTTT
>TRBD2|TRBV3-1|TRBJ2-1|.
CASSPTGSGGQSNEQFF
TGTGCCAGCAGCCCTACAGGATCGGGGGGGCAAAGCAATGAGCAGTTCTTC
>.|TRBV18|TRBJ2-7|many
CASSPTGGEQYF
TGTGCCAGCAGCCCGACAGGAGGTGAGCAGTACTTC
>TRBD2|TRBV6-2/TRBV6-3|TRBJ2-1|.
CASRTSGGVSSYNEQFF
TGTGCCAGCAGGACTAGCGGGGGGGTCAGCTCCTACAATGAGCAGTTCTTC
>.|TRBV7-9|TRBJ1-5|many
CASSLGAESNQPQHF
TGTGCCAGCAGCTTAGGGGCAGAGAGCAATCAGCCCCAGCATTTT
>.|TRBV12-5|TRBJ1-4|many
CASGLGPEGDGEKLFF
TGTGCTAGTGGTTTGGGGCCCGAGGGGGACGGCGAAAAACTGTTTTTT
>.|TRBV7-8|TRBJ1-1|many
CASSLDTRLNTEAFF
TGTGCCAGCAGCTTAGATACCAGGCTGAACACTGAAGCTTTCTTT
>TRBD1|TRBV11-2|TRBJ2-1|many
CASSLRDRPYNEQFF
TGTGCCAGCAGCCTCCGGGACAGGCCTTACAATGAGCAGTTCTTC
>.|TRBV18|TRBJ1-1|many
CASSPRGLNTEAFF
TGTGCCAGCAGTCCCCGGGGGCTGAACACTGAAGCTTTCTTT
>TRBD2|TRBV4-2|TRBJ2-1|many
CASSQAGGPSNEQFF
TGTGCCAGCAGCCAGGCGGGGGGGCCTTCTAATGAGCAGTTCTTC
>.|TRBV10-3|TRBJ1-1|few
CATRRDLNTEAFF
TGTGCCACCCGTCGGGATTTGAACACTGAAGCTTTCTTT
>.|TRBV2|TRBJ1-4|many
CATLGQFDEKLFF
TGTGCCACACTCGGACAGTTTGATGAAAAACTGTTTTTT
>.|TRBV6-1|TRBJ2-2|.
CASKGRANTGELFF
TGTGCCAGCAAGGGCAGGGCGAACACCGGGGAGCTGTTTTTT
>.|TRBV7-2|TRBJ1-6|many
CASSLSPQLPNSPLHF
TGTGCCAGCAGCCTCTCCCCCCAATTACCTAATTCACCCCTCCACTTT
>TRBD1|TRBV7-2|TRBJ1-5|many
CASSLNGDRGNQPQHF
TGTGCCAGCAGCTTAAACGGAGACAGGGGGAATCAGCCCCAGCATTTT
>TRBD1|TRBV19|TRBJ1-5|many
CASSRYTGTGRSQPQHF
TGTGCCAGTAGTCGTTATACCGGGACAGGGAGATCTCAGCCCCAGCATTTT
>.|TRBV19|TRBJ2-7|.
CASSMNSYYEQYF
TGTGCCAGTAGTATGAACAGTTACTACGAGCAGTACTTC
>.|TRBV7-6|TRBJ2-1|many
CASSLDGGRGNEQFF
TGTGCCAGCAGCTTAGATGGGGGACGGGGCAATGAGCAGTTCTTC
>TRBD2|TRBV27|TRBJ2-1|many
CASTLIRTSGPSYNEQFF
TGTGCCAGCACCCTCATTCGGACTAGCGGGCCCTCCTACAATGAGCAGTTCTTC
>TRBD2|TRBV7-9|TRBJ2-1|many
CASSSRASGRNEQFF
TGTGCCAGCAGCTCTAGGGCTAGCGGACGGAATGAGCAGTTCTTC
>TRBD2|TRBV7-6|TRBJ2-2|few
CASSPRGGGNTGELFF
TGTGCCAGCAGCCCGCGCGGCGGGGGAAACACCGGGGAGCTGTTTTTT
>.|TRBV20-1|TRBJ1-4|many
CSANRETNEKLFF
TGCAGTGCAAACAGGGAAACTAATGAAAAACTGTTTTTT
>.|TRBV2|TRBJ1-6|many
CASRPTDINNSPLHF
TGTGCCAGCAGACCCACAGATATCAATAATTCACCCCTCCACTTT
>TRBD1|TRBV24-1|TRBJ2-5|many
CATSDLDPGTGQETQYF
TGTGCCACCAGTGACCTTGATCCCGGGACAGGTCAAGAGACCCAGTACTTC